The 14 T cell receptor beta chains below come from one sample, sequenced in a study of cytomegalovirus exposure and HLA in healthy donors. With 60 Vbeta and 13 Jbeta primers, the PCR was carried out. TCRdb keeps only in-frame clones here, not all; method: immunoSEQ multiplex PCR. Its table lists some 200,000 clones. The source material was PBMCs. Receptor source: a boy aged 5 to 17 in good health and CMV-seronegative.

As DNA, the CDR3 is TGTGCCAGCAGCTGGGGCGGTGGTGCGGAGACCCAGTACTTC. Translating it yields CASSWGGGAETQYF. This chain connects TRBV16 to TRBJ2-5; tentatively, D is TRBD1 (5 bases). The CDR3 is 14 residues long. Germline V gene sequence: CDR1 KGHSY, CDR2 FQNENV. The V gene lost 5 bases and the J gene lost 5 bases, with 15 bases spanning the gap.

The CDR3 bases are TGTGCCAGCAGCGTAGGAATGTTAGGGGGCATCGCTTTCTTT. This translates into CASSVGMLGGIAFF. The chain joins TRBV9 to TRBJ1-1; 7 positions match TRBD1. Germline CDR1 reads SGDLS; CDR2 reads YYNGEE. There are 14 residues in the CDR3. Unmatched junction bases numbered 10, after V lost 0 bases and J lost 11 bases. Using reference TRBV9 and TRBJ1-1 for the parts outside the CDR3, the full variable domain is DSGVTQTPKHLITATGQRVTLRCSPRSGDLSVYWYQQSLDQGLQFLIQYYNGEERAKGNILERFSAQQFPDLHSELNLSSLELGDSALYFCASSVGMLGGIAFFGQGTRLTVV.

The chain uses TRBV10-3 and TRBJ2-7; possibly TRBD2 for D (6 bases). The CDR3 loop spans 14 amino acids. V shed 0 bases and J shed 5 bases, with 11 bases lying between them. The germline gives CDR1 ENHRY, CDR2 SYGVKD. This CDR3 is CAISESDWGDEQYF. DNA of the CDR3: TGTGCCATCAGTGAGTCGGACTGGGGGGACGAGCAGTACTTC.

As DNA, the CDR3 is TGTGCCAGCAGTTACTCGGGCGGGACAGGGTGGTACGAGCAGTACTTC. Encoded protein: CASSYSGGTGWYEQYF. The chain employs TRBV6-5 and TRBJ2-5; TRBD1 matches at 9 bases. The J call may not be correct, given that the DNA end is closer to TRBJ2-7. The CDR3 loop spans 16 amino acids. CDR1 is MNHEY, CDR2 SVGAGI, per germline.

The chain recombines TRBV28 with TRBJ2-5; tentative D call: TRBD2 (7 bases). Trimming left V 3 bases short and J 4 bases short, with 12 bases between. The CDR3 contains 14 residues. CDR1 is MDHEN, CDR2 SYDVKM, per germline. DNA for the CDR3: TGTGCCAGCAGTTTGGGGGGGCCGGTAGAGACCCAGTACTTC. Its protein is CASSLGGPVETQYF.

DNA for the CDR3: TGTGCCAGCAGTTTTCCAGGACAGGGAGATTCACCCCTCCACTTT. This sequence encodes CASSFPGQGDSPLHF. This rearrangement joins TRBV28 to TRBJ1-6; 8 positions match TRBD1. The CDR3 covers 15 residues. CDR1 is MDHEN and CDR2 is SYDVKM in the germline V gene. With V trimmed by 3 bases and J by 8 bases, 6 bases remained unmatched.

The chain combines TRBV5-1 with TRBJ2-1; 8 bases line up with TRBD1. Looked up from germline, CDR1 is SGHRS and CDR2 is YFSETQ. Trimming at V came to 0 bases and at J to 7 bases, leaving 3 bases not matched to a gene. The CDR3 extends over 14 amino acids. The CDR3 DNA reads TGCGCCAGCAGCTTGGGGCAGGGGGCGAATGAGCAGTTCTTC. Translated, it gives CASSLGQGANEQFF.

V gene TRBV28 combines with J gene TRBJ2-2; perhaps TRBD2 as D (5 bases). This CDR3 has 13 amino acids. CDR1 MDHEN and CDR2 SYDVKM come from the germline V gene. Between the trimmed V and J ends, which lost 4 bases and 6 bases, there was a span of 9 bases. CDR3 sequence: CASSSGWSGELFF. The CDR3 DNA sequence: TGTGCCAGCAGTTCGGGGTGGTCCGGGGAGCTGTTTTTT.

J is TRBJ2-7 and V is TRBV30, with D possibly TRBD1 on 5 matching bases. This CDR3 contains 13 residues. Looked up from germline, CDR1 is GTSNPN and CDR2 is SVGIG (reference sequence). Trimming removed 4 bases at V and 2 bases at J, with 12 bases between. This CDR3 is CAWTPGYPYEQYF. In DNA, the CDR3 is TGTGCCTGGACCCCAGGGTATCCCTACGAGCAGTACTTC. The whole variable domain, remainder taken from reference TRBV30 and TRBJ2-7, is SQTIHQWPATLVQPVGSPLSLECTVEGTSNPNLYWYRQAAGRGLQLLFYSVGIGQISSEVPQNLSASRPQDRQFILSSKKLLLSDSGFYLCAWTPGYPYEQYFGPGTRLTVT.

The gene calls are TRBV7-2 and TRBJ1-3; D is perhaps TRBD1 (5 bases). V lost 3 bases and J 7 bases, leaving 10 bases between the germline ends. Germline CDR1 is SGHTA and CDR2 is FQGNSA. The CDR3 is made up of 13 amino acids. The chain's CDR3 is CASSLAPGNTIYF. DNA for the CDR3: TGTGCCAGCAGCTTGGCCCCAGGGAACACCATATATTTT.

The chain is built from TRBV5-6 and TRBJ1-6; weak D call: TRBD1 (6 bases). The germline V and J ends were trimmed by 3 bases and 6 bases, with 16 bases remaining between them. The CDR3 loop spans 16 amino acids. Germline V gives CDR1 SGHDT, CDR2 YYEEEE. The CDR3 DNA is TGTGCCAGCAGCTCCGGCCCTCGGACAGTTAATTCACCCCTCCACTTT. This codes for CASSSGPRTVNSPLHF.

The gene calls are TRBV28 and TRBJ2-2; TRBD1 agrees at 11 bases. Germline CDR1 and CDR2: MDHEN and SYDVKM. Losses at the gene ends were 6 bases for V and 5 bases for J; bases not matched to a gene: 8. The CDR3 is made up of 16 amino acids. The CDR3 nucleotides are TGTGCCAGCAGCCCACGGGACAGGGGGTTAACCGGGGAGCTGTTTTTT. Amino acids: CASSPRDRGLTGELFF.

The J gene is TRBJ2-7, the V gene TRBV27; D is possibly TRBD1 (5 bases). Trimming removed 6 bases from V and 2 bases from J, with 14 bases in between. Germline V gene lookup returns CDR1 MNHEY and CDR2 SMNVEV (reference sequence). The CDR3 has 14 amino acids. The CDR3 loop is CASRDADSPYEQYF. CDR3 DNA: TGTGCCAGCAGGGACGCAGACAGCCCCTACGAGCAGTACTTC.

The chain couples TRBV9 to TRBJ2-2; D not resolved. V lost 4 bases to trimming and J lost 0 bases, with 10 bases between them. From germline, CDR1 is SGDLS and CDR2 YYNGEE. This CDR3 is 15 amino acids long. CDR3 sequence (DNA): TGTGCCAGCAGCACACGCAGTCCGAACACCGGGGAGCTGTTTTTT. It codes for CASSTRSPNTGELFF.